What follows describes a single T cell receptor (beta chain). Its target is unknown. The data were obtained in a study of cytomegalovirus exposure and HLA in healthy donors. Findings and caveats of the study: Among CMV-associated TCR beta chains, most appeared HLA-restricted in a later analysis.

V was pared by 4 bases and J by 5 bases, with 15 bases between. Per germline, CDR1 SGHDT and CDR2 YYEEEE. This CDR3 has 14 amino acids. PCR amplification relied on 60 Vbeta primers (plus 13 Jbeta primers). Sequencing was performed with immunoSEQ multiplex PCR; in TCRdb, only in-frame clones are kept and a portion is missing. This sample has 150,000 to 200,000 clones; 75% to 80% occur once, and the top ten carry around 0.97%. Specimen: PBMCs. The sequence derives from a woman between 45 and 65 years old in good health and CMV-seropositive. The J gene is TRBJ2-5, the V gene TRBV5-6, with D perhaps TRBD2 (6 bases). CDR3 nucleotide sequence: TGTGCCAGCAGCCACACGGGGAGCGGGGAGACCCAGTACTTC. As protein: CASSHTGSGETQYF.